The entry below gives a single T cell receptor (beta chain) sequence along with its context. Unique molecular identifiers were used in preparing the TCRbeta library. TCRdb reprocessed the PCR reads via MiXCR and lists one record per CDR3 protein. The sample has a few hundred thousand distinct CDR3 sequences; under 15% are singletons. V gave up 3 bases and J gave up 10 bases, with 13 bases separating them. The CDR3 spans 13 residues. This sample was taken from a study of T-cell reconstitution after alpha-beta-depleted transplantation in children. The TCR comes from a male patient aged 5 to 17 who had a stem cell transplant for acute myeloid leukemia, so the T cells may come from the graft donor. The input for sequencing was PBMCs, mostly from graft donor cells, taken 360 days after TCRalphabeta/CD19-depleted stem cell transplant. The rearrangement uses TRBV12-3 or TRBV12-4 and TRBJ2-1; D is perhaps TRBD2 (6 bases). The CDR3, as DNA: TGTGCCAGCAGTTTTATCGGCCTAGCGGAGCAGTTCTTC. Amino acids: CASSFIGLAEQFF.